This is a list of T cell receptor beta chains from one sample in a study of PD-1 blockade in classical Hodgkin lymphoma. TCRdb's copy holds only in-frame clones and misses some; the assay was immunoSEQ multiplex PCR. The table records fewer than 35,000 clones, around 84% of them present only once. This specimen consisted of CD4+ T cells from blood, obtained before the fourth cycle of nivolumab. Source of these receptors: a human donor with classical Hodgkin lymphoma. Each CDR3 is given with its conserved first and last residue. D genes are given only for firm matches. A row's size may be missing; if present it is once, few, many or a size class.

V gene	J gene	D gene	clone size	CDR3 DNA	CDR3 protein
TRBV5-4	TRBJ1-4	NA	NA	TGTGCCAGCGGCCGGGAGGCGGGTGAAAAACTGTTTTTT	CASGREAGEKLFF
TRBV6-5	TRBJ1-2	TRBD1	NA	TGTGCCAGCACCGAGGGGGCGGGCGGCTACACCTTC	CASTEGAGGYTF
TRBV5-8	TRBJ1-4	TRBD1	NA	TGTGCCAGCAGCCAGTTGGACAGGGGTTCTTGGGAAAAACTGTTTTTT	CASSQLDRGSWEKLFF
TRBV5-1	TRBJ2-5	NA	NA	TGCGCCAGCAGCTTGGTGTCAGGGTGGGAGACCCAGTACTTC	CASSLVSGWETQYF
TRBV4-3	TRBJ2-7	NA	NA	TGCGCCAGCAGCCAAGATATGGGGGGTCCTTTCGAGCAGTACTTC	CASSQDMGGPFEQYF
TRBV30	TRBJ2-7	NA	once	TGTGCCTGGGGCAGCATAGGTCCCTACGAGCAGTACTTC	CAWGSIGPYEQYF
TRBV7-9	TRBJ1-5	NA	few	TGTGCCAGCAGCTTAGGTGACAGTCGCAATCAGCCCCAGCATTTT	CASSLGDSRNQPQHF
TRBV28	TRBJ1-3	NA	NA	TGTGCCAGCAGCTCCCTGGGAAACACCATATATTTT	CASSSLGNTIYF
TRBV5-6	TRBJ1-2	TRBD1	NA	TGTGCCAGCAGCAAAGACAGGGACTATGGCTACACCTTC	CASSKDRDYGYTF
TRBV5-4	TRBJ2-7	TRBD1	NA	TGTGCCAGCAGCTCGGACAGGGACGAGCAGTACTTC	CASSSDRDEQYF
TRBV4-2	TRBJ1-1	NA	NA	TGTGCCAGCAGCCAGTTTTACGACACTGAAGCTTTCTTT	CASSQFYDTEAFF
TRBV9	TRBJ2-5	NA	NA	TGTGCCAGCAGCGTATCCGGAGAGACCCAGTACTTC	CASSVSGETQYF
TRBV5-1	TRBJ2-7	TRBD2	NA	TGCGCCAGCAGCTCGGGACTAGCGAACTACGAGCAGTACTTC	CASSSGLANYEQYF
TRBV18	TRBJ2-5	NA	NA	TGTGCCAGCTCACCGGGACTGGGGTACCAAGAGACCCAGTACTTC	CASSPGLGYQETQYF
TRBV19	TRBJ2-5	NA	once	TGTGCCAGTAGTATAGATTACCAAGAGACCCAGTACTTC	CASSIDYQETQYF
TRBV4-2	TRBJ1-3	NA	NA	TGTGCCAGCAGCCAAGAGGGAGGGGGGGCTATTAGACGGGCTGGAAACACCATATATTTT	CASSQEGGGAIRRAGNTIYF
TRBV7-2	TRBJ2-1	TRBD2	NA	TGTGCCAGCAGCTTAAATTCTCTAGCGGGAACATGGAACAATGAGCAGTTCTTC	CASSLNSLAGTWNNEQFF
TRBV9	TRBJ2-7	NA	NA	TGTGCCAGCAGCGTAGAAGTGGGGGCGACCTACGAGCAGTACTTC	CASSVEVGATYEQYF
TRBV6-5	TRBJ1-6	NA	few	TGTGCCAGCAGTCCCTCCCACGGGCTAGGGGCGGCCCTCCACTTT	CASSPSHGLGAALHF
TRBV7-9	TRBJ1-2	NA	NA	TGTGCCAGCAGCTCCGAGGGGTATGGCTACACCTTC	CASSSEGYGYTF
TRBV4-2	TRBJ2-3	NA	NA	TGTGCCAGCAGCCAAGATCTCAACCGCAGAGGGACAGATACGCAGTATTTT	CASSQDLNRRGTDTQYF
TRBV25-1	TRBJ1-2	NA	NA	TGTGCCAGCAGTGAATGGAGCTATGGCTACACCTTC	CASSEWSYGYTF
TRBV4-3	TRBJ2-2	NA	NA	TGCGCCAGCAGCCTAAAGACCCCGGGGCCCAACACCGGGGAGCTGTTTTTT	CASSLKTPGPNTGELFF
TRBV10-2	TRBJ2-7	TRBD1	few	TGCGCCAGCAGTGTCCAGGGGGACGAGCAGTACTTC	CASSVQGDEQYF
TRBV30	TRBJ2-7	TRBD1	NA	TGTGCCTGGAGTTCTAACAGGGGGCTCGACGAGCAGTACTTC	CAWSSNRGLDEQYF
TRBV7-8	TRBJ2-5	TRBD2	NA	TGTGCCAGCAGCATGGGACTAGCGGGGCAAGAGACCCAGTACTTC	CASSMGLAGQETQYF
TRBV7-9	TRBJ1-2	TRBD1	NA	TGTGCCAGCAGACCAACAGGGGGCCCTGACTTTGGCTACACCTTC	CASRPTGGPDFGYTF
TRBV18	TRBJ2-7	NA	few	TGTGCCAGCTCACCCTCTGTGGGCTACGAGCAGTACTTC	CASSPSVGYEQYF
TRBV5-1	TRBJ1-2	NA	few	TGCGCCAGCAGCTTGGACAGAGACTTCAACTATGGCTACACCTTC	CASSLDRDFNYGYTF
TRBV5-1	TRBJ2-1	NA	once	TGCGCCAGCAGCCGCAAGCCACGGGGTACGTACAATGAGCAGTTCTTC	CASSRKPRGTYNEQFF
TRBV6-1	TRBJ2-7	TRBD1	NA	TGTGCCAGCAGTACCGGGACAGGGGGTTACGAGCAGTACTTC	CASSTGTGGYEQYF
TRBV5-8	TRBJ2-2	NA	NA	TGTGCCAGCAGCTTGTATGGCCTAAACACCGGGGAGCTGTTTTTT	CASSLYGLNTGELFF
TRBV11-2	TRBJ2-2	NA	once	TGTGCCAGCAGCTGGTTACAGGGCACCGGGGAGCTGTTTTTT	CASSWLQGTGELFF
TRBV28	TRBJ1-5	NA	NA	TGTGCCAGCAGTTTTGTTAAGGAAATCGTAACCTTTGGCAATCAGCCCCAGCATTTT	CASSFVKEIVTFGNQPQHF
TRBV9	TRBJ1-4	NA	NA	TGTGCCAGCAGCGTACAGGGCAGCTCTAATGAAAAACTGTTTTTT	CASSVQGSSNEKLFF
TRBV30	TRBJ1-3	NA	NA	TGTGCCTGGATAGCACACACCATATATTTT	CAWIAHTIYF
TRBV28	TRBJ2-5	TRBD2	NA	TGTGCCAGCAGCTCCCCGCTAGCGGGGAGAGAGACCCAGTACTTC	CASSSPLAGRETQYF
TRBV7-9	TRBJ1-1	NA	NA	TGTGCCAGCAGCCTGGGCCGGGAAGCTTTCTTT	CASSLGREAFF
TRBV5-4	TRBJ2-7	TRBD1	NA	TGTGCCAGCAGAAAGAAGGGACAGTCCCCCTACGAGCAGTACTTC	CASRKKGQSPYEQYF
TRBV7-9	TRBJ2-5	TRBD2	NA	TGTGCCAGCAGCGCCGGACTAGCGAAGGAGACCCAGTACTTC	CASSAGLAKETQYF
TRBV2	TRBJ1-3	NA	NA	TGTGCCAGCAGTGATGAGGGTTGGGGGACAAATATAAGGAGCTCTGGAAACACCATATATTTT	CASSDEGWGTNIRSSGNTIYF
TRBV4-3	TRBJ2-7	NA	NA	TGCGCCAGCAGCCCGATAGGGACACCAGCCTACGAGCAGTACTTC	CASSPIGTPAYEQYF
TRBV6-1	TRBJ2-7	TRBD1	NA	TGTGCCAGCACGGCCGGGACAGCGATTTACGAGCAGTACTTC	CASTAGTAIYEQYF
TRBV18	TRBJ2-5	NA	NA	TGTGCCAGCTCACCAGGGGCGGAACAAGAGACCCAGTACTTC	CASSPGAEQETQYF
TRBV30	TRBJ1-2	NA	NA	TGTGCCTGGAGTGTACAAAAGCCGGAGGGTGGCTACACCTTC	CAWSVQKPEGGYTF
TRBV6-6	TRBJ2-3	NA	NA	TGTGCCAGCAGTTACCTCCGGGTGGGCACAGATACGCAGTATTTT	CASSYLRVGTDTQYF
TRBV7-3	TRBJ2-5	TRBD1	NA	TGTGCCAGCAGCAACCCGGGACAGGGGGCGTCGGAGACCCAGTACTTC	CASSNPGQGASETQYF
TRBV7-8	TRBJ2-5	TRBD2	NA	TGTGCCAGCAGCCCCTTCTGGACTAGCAAAGGCGAGGCCCAGTACTTC	CASSPFWTSKGEAQYF
TRBV7-9	TRBJ2-2	TRBD1	NA	TGTGCCAGCAGCCAGGACAGGGGAGGCGGGGAGCTGTTTTTT	CASSQDRGGGELFF
TRBV5-1	TRBJ2-7	TRBD2	NA	TGCGCCAGCAGTCTAGCGGGGGACGCCTACGAGCAGTACTTC	CASSLAGDAYEQYF
TRBV9	TRBJ2-1	TRBD2	NA	TGTGCCAGCAGCCCACTGACTAGCGGGGGGCCCGGCTCCGGATACAATGAGCAGTTCTTC	CASSPLTSGGPGSGYNEQFF
TRBV27	TRBJ1-4	NA	NA	TGTGCCAGTAAGGGATGGGGTTCTGGAACTAATGAAAAACTGTTTTTT	CASKGWGSGTNEKLFF
TRBV18	TRBJ1-6	TRBD1	NA	TGTGCCAGCTCACCTCCCGAACACGGGACAGCCTCCTATAATTCACCCCTCCACTTT	CASSPPEHGTASYNSPLHF
TRBV2	TRBJ1-6	NA	few	TGTGCCAGCGGCGGGAAGACAGGCTATAGTTCACCCCTCCACTTT	CASGGKTGYSSPLHF